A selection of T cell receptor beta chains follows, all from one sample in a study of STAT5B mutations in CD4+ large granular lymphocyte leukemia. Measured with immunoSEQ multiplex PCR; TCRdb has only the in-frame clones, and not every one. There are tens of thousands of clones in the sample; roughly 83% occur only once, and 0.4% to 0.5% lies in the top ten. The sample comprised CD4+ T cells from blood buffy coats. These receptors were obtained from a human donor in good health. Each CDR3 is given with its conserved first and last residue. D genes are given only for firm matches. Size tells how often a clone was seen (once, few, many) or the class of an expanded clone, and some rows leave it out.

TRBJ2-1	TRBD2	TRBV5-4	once	CASSPRWGRAVNEQFF	TGTGCCAGCAGCCCACGCTGGGGGAGGGCCGTGAATGAGCAGTTCTTC
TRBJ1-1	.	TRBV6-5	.	CASSYSLTVLNTEAFF	TGTGCCAGCAGTTACTCGCTGACAGTTCTGAACACTGAAGCTTTCTTT
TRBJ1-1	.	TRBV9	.	CASSVVSGNTEAFF	TGTGCCAGCAGCGTAGTGTCAGGGAACACTGAAGCTTTCTTT
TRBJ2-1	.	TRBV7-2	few	CASSLVGGTYNEQFF	TGTGCCAGCAGCTTAGTGGGGGGAACCTACAATGAGCAGTTCTTC
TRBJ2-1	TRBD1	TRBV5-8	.	CASSDGQGNEQFF	TGTGCCAGCAGCGATGGACAGGGCAATGAGCAGTTCTTC
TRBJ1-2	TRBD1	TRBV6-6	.	CASRLQGASGYTF	TGTGCCAGCAGGTTACAGGGGGCCTCTGGCTACACCTTC
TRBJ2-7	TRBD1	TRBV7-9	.	CASRSSGGSNEQYF	TGTGCCAGCAGGAGTTCAGGGGGTTCAAACGAGCAGTACTTC
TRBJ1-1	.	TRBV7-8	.	CASSLGGNGDTEAFF	TGTGCCAGCAGCTTAGGAGGGAATGGGGACACTGAAGCTTTCTTT
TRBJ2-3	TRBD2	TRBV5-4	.	CASSLGALAGLTDTQYF	TGTGCCAGCAGCTTGGGAGCCCTAGCGGGATTGACAGATACGCAGTATTTT
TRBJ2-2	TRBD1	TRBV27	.	CASSLGTGYTGELFF	TGTGCCAGCAGTTTAGGGACAGGGTACACCGGGGAGCTGTTTTTT
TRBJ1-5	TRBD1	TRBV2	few	CASRGQGDQPQHF	TGTGCCAGCAGGGGACAGGGAGATCAGCCCCAGCATTTT
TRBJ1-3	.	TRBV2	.	CASGRAVSGNTIYF	TGTGCCAGCGGCAGGGCAGTCTCTGGAAACACCATATATTTT
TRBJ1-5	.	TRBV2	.	CASSAQGGGGIWPQHF	TGTGCCAGCAGTGCGCAGGGTGGGGGAGGTATTTGGCCCCAGCATTTT
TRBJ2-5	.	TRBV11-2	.	CASRRWGERQETQYF	TGTGCCAGCAGGAGATGGGGGGAGCGCCAAGAGACCCAGTACTTC
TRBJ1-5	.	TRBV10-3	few	CAISEGGDGNQPQHF	TGTGCCATCAGTGAAGGAGGTGATGGCAATCAGCCCCAGCATTTT
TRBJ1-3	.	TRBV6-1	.	CASSEVGGTFSSGNTIYF	TGTGCCAGCAGTGAAGTAGGCGGAACCTTTAGCTCTGGAAACACCATATATTTT
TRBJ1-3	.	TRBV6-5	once	CASSYSWTVSGNTIYF	TGTGCCAGCAGTTACTCCTGGACAGTCTCTGGAAACACCATATATTTT
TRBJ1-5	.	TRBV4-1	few	CASSRGVAYSNQPQHF	TGCGCCAGCAGCCGTGGGGTCGCTTATAGCAATCAGCCCCAGCATTTT
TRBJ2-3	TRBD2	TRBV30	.	CAWSGVAGAPYF	TGTGCCTGGAGTGGGGTAGCGGGAGCCCCGTATTTT
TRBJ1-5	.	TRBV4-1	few	CASSQDGQGNQPQHF	TGCGCCAGCAGCCAAGATGGTCAAGGCAATCAGCCCCAGCATTTT
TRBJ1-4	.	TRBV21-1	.	CASITDRGAEKLFF	TGTGCCAGCATTACGGACAGGGGAGCCGAAAAACTGTTTTTT
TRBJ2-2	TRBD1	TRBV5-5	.	CASSPDRVNTGELFF	TGTGCCAGCAGCCCCGACAGGGTGAACACCGGGGAGCTGTTTTTT
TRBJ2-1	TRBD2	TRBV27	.	CASSLRGGGEGLSYNEQFF	TGTGCCAGCAGTTTAAGGGGCGGAGGGGAGGGCCTCTCCTACAATGAGCAGTTCTTC
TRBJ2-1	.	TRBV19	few	CASSIVGLEDHNEQFF	TGTGCCAGTAGTATCGTCGGACTGGAGGACCACAATGAGCAGTTCTTC
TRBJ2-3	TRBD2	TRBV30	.	CAWSDARGADTQYF	TGTGCCTGGAGTGATGCCCGGGGGGCAGATACGCAGTATTTT
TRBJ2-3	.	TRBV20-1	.	CSAETTDTQYF	TGCAGTGCAGAAACCACAGATACGCAGTATTTT